A selection of T cell receptor beta chains follows, all from one sample in a study of T cell repertoires and HLA-DP antigens. Their recognized antigens are unknown. Libraries were prepared by immunoSEQ multiplex PCR; TCRdb keeps only in-frame clonotypes and omits some of them. The sample shows around 90,000 clones, approximately 89% of them seen only once. Sequences were obtained from CD4+ T cells from PBMCs. The receptors here all came from a man aged 50 or older in good health and CMV-seronegative. Each CDR3 is given with its conserved first and last residue. The D gene is left open where the match is weak. Where a row states a size, it is once, few, many or the class of an expanded clone; other rows omit it.

v_call	clone_size	j_call	d_call	cdr3_nt	cdr3_aa
TRBV2	NA	TRBJ2-1	NA	TGTGCCAGCAGCTGGGACTTGTCGGGACTGAGCTCCTACAATGAGCAGTTCTTC	CASSWDLSGLSSYNEQFF
TRBV30	NA	TRBJ1-4	NA	TGTGCCTGGAAGAGAGGGTCTGAAAAACTGTTTTTT	CAWKRGSEKLFF
TRBV9	NA	TRBJ1-1	NA	TGTGCCAGCAGCCCCTACTCGATCGCTGAAGCTTTCTTT	CASSPYSIAEAFF
TRBV6-5	NA	TRBJ2-3	TRBD1	TGTGCCAGCAGTTGGGGGACAGGGATTAGCACAGATACGCAGTATTTT	CASSWGTGISTDTQYF
TRBV6-5	NA	TRBJ1-2	NA	TGTGCCAGCAGCAAGACAGGCTATGGCTACACCTTC	CASSKTGYGYTF
TRBV25-1	few	TRBJ2-4	NA	TGTGCCAGCAGTGGACGAAAGGTAAAGGAAAACATTCAGTACTTC	CASSGRKVKENIQYF
TRBV5-1	NA	TRBJ2-7	NA	TGCGCCAGCAGCTTGGTGGGGGCGGAGCAGTACTTC	CASSLVGAEQYF
TRBV9	NA	TRBJ1-4	TRBD1	TGTGCCAGCAGCGTACTGACAGGGGACTATAATGAAAAACTGTTTTTT	CASSVLTGDYNEKLFF
TRBV7-4	once	TRBJ2-3	TRBD2	TGTGCCAGCAGCTTAGTAGAGGGTCTGACTTTAGCGGGGGGAGACACAGATACGCAGTATTTT	CASSLVEGLTLAGGDTDTQYF
TRBV7-8	NA	TRBJ2-7	TRBD2	TGTGCCAGCAGCTTAGACAGCGGGGCCTGGATCGAGCAGTACTTC	CASSLDSGAWIEQYF
TRBV5-1	NA	TRBJ2-1	TRBD2	TGCGCCAGCAGCGTAATATCGACTAGCGGGAAAATCTACAATGAGCAGTTCTTC	CASSVISTSGKIYNEQFF
TRBV30	NA	TRBJ1-5	NA	TGTGCCTGGAGTTATGGGGAAAGTCAGCCCCAGCATTTT	CAWSYGESQPQHF
TRBV12-5	once	TRBJ2-7	NA	TGTGCTAGTGGTTTGAGGGGTGGCGAGCAGTACTTC	CASGLRGGEQYF
TRBV30	NA	TRBJ1-2	TRBD1	TGTGCCTGGCCGGGACAGGGAGGTTATGGCTACACCTTC	CAWPGQGGYGYTF
TRBV7-2	NA	TRBJ1-1	NA	TGTGCCAGCAGCTACAGGAACACTGAAGCTTTCTTT	CASSYRNTEAFF
TRBV28	NA	TRBJ1-5	NA	TGTGCCAGCAGTTTTCCGGGGAATAGCAATCAGCCCCAGCATTTT	CASSFPGNSNQPQHF
TRBV5-1	NA	TRBJ2-3	TRBD2	TGCGCCAGCAGCTCCTCGGGGGGGCGCACAGATACGCAGTATTTT	CASSSSGGRTDTQYF
TRBV29-1	few	TRBJ1-1	TRBD1	TGCAGCGTTGATAGCAGGGGGGGCACTGAAGCTTTCTTT	CSVDSRGGTEAFF
TRBV5-4	NA	TRBJ1-1	NA	TGTGCCAGCAGGATTCCAGGGTCCTCGGGTTCAGTGAACACTGAAGCTTTCTTT	CASRIPGSSGSVNTEAFF
TRBV2	NA	TRBJ2-5	NA	TGTGCCAGCCAGGACTATTGGCAAGAGACCCAGTACTTC	CASQDYWQETQYF
TRBV6-1	NA	TRBJ2-5	TRBD2	TGTGCCAGCGTCAGGCTAGCGGGAGGAGAGACCCAGTACTTC	CASVRLAGGETQYF
TRBV13	once	TRBJ1-6	NA	TGTGCCAGCAGCCTGACGACAGAAGATTCACCCCTCCACTTT	CASSLTTEDSPLHF
TRBV19	NA	TRBJ2-7	NA	TGTGCCAGTAGTGTACTCGGGGCCCAGCTCTACGAGCAGTACTTC	CASSVLGAQLYEQYF
TRBV6-7	NA	TRBJ2-1	TRBD1	TGTGCCAGCAGTTACAACTTTTCCCGCACAGGGGGCTCTAATGAGCAGTTCTTC	CASSYNFSRTGGSNEQFF
TRBV18	NA	TRBJ1-1	NA	TGTGCCAGCTCACCACTCCTAATGAACACTGAAGCTTTCTTT	CASSPLLMNTEAFF
TRBV7-9	NA	TRBJ2-7	NA	TGTGCCAGCAGCTTCGGACAGCCTGACTACGAGCAGTACTTC	CASSFGQPDYEQYF
TRBV6-5	NA	TRBJ2-1	TRBD1	TGTGCCAGCAGTGCGGACAGGGGGCCCTACAATGAGCAGTTCTTC	CASSADRGPYNEQFF
TRBV19	NA	TRBJ1-5	TRBD1	TGTGCCAGTAGTGCGGACAGGGAGCAGCCCCAGCATTTT	CASSADREQPQHF
TRBV11-3	NA	TRBJ1-2	TRBD1	TGTGCCAGCAGCCCCCAGACAGGGAATAATGGCTACACCTTC	CASSPQTGNNGYTF
TRBV2	NA	TRBJ2-2	NA	TGTGCCAGCAGTGAATCGGCGGTTCCCGGGGAGCTGTTTTTT	CASSESAVPGELFF
TRBV30	NA	TRBJ1-1	NA	TGTGCCTGGATGACCGGGCCGTTGAACACTGAAGCTTTCTTT	CAWMTGPLNTEAFF
TRBV25-1	many	TRBJ1-4	NA	TGTGCCAGCAGTGAGGGGTTGACCTCTGAAAAACTGTTTTTT	CASSEGLTSEKLFF
TRBV19	NA	TRBJ2-7	NA	TGTGCCAGTAGGCAACAGGGTTCGTCCTACGAGCAGTACTTC	CASRQQGSSYEQYF
TRBV2	NA	TRBJ2-7	TRBD2	TGTGCCAGCAGTTTAGCTAGACTAGCGGAGACCTACGAGCAGTACTTC	CASSLARLAETYEQYF
TRBV5-1	once	TRBJ2-2	TRBD2	TGCGCCAGCAGCCAGGGGGGACTAGCGGGAGTTACCGGGGAGCTGTTTTTT	CASSQGGLAGVTGELFF
TRBV10-1	once	TRBJ2-3	TRBD1	TGCGCCAGCACTATGAAGGACAGGGGGTCAGATACGCAGTATTTT	CASTMKDRGSDTQYF
TRBV29-1	NA	TRBJ2-3	TRBD2	TGCAGCGTTGGAGAGCGCGGGAGGGATACGCAGTATTTT	CSVGERGRDTQYF
TRBV19	NA	TRBJ1-1	NA	TGTGCCAGTAGTCCCGCTGGGGGCCAAGTCCCCACTGAAGCTTTCTTT	CASSPAGGQVPTEAFF
TRBV6-5	NA	TRBJ2-7	NA	TGTGCCAGCAGTTACCGGGCGGGGCCCTACGAGCAGTACTTC	CASSYRAGPYEQYF
TRBV5-4	NA	TRBJ2-5	NA	TGTGCCAGCAGCGGGCCGTCGTTGGCCCAGTACTTC	CASSGPSLAQYF
TRBV7-6	NA	TRBJ2-2	TRBD1	TGTGCCAGCAGAATGACAGGGTTCTCCCCCGGGGAGCTGTTTTTT	CASRMTGFSPGELFF
TRBV18	NA	TRBJ2-1	TRBD2	TGTGCCAGCTCACCAGAGAAAAGCGGGGGTTCCTACAATGAGCAGTTCTTC	CASSPEKSGGSYNEQFF
TRBV19	NA	TRBJ2-2	NA	TGTGCCAGTACCCAGCGAGGAATTGGGTCCGGGGAGCTGTTTTTT	CASTQRGIGSGELFF